This TCR beta chain was identified during a study of OX40 agonist ivuxolimab in advanced cancers. Study-level background: At just under 85% male, the cohort had a mean age of about 55 years, ranging from roughly 20 to 85. Patients with prior anti-PD-1, anti-PD-L1 or anti-CTLA-4 therapy were eligible; about 41% had some. Regarding the study as a whole: Partly responding patients at 0.1-3.0 mg/kg showed some of the smallest clonal expansion.

Data came from immunoSEQ multiplex PCR; TCRdb stores just in-frame clones and leaves some out. The data show 23,000 or so clones, 84% seen once. With autoimmune disease history or systemic immunosuppression, patients were excluded. A word on this clone: Its target is not known.

The CDR3 runs to 16 residues. V gave up 1 base and J gave up 3 bases; unmatched junction bases: 4. Per germline, CDR1 SGHTA and CDR2 FQGTGA. V usage is TRBV7-3 and J usage is TRBJ2-3, with TRBD1 matching 10 bases. This receptor was identified in an adult with an advanced solid tumor such as melanoma, head and neck, liver or kidney cancer. The sequencing used CD4+ or CD8+ T cells sorted from blood, collected in a trial of the OX40 agonist ivuxolimab. The CDR3 nucleotides are TGTGCCAGCAGCTTAAACCGGGACAGGGGTACAGATACGCAGTATTTT. This sequence encodes CASSLNRDRGTDTQYF.